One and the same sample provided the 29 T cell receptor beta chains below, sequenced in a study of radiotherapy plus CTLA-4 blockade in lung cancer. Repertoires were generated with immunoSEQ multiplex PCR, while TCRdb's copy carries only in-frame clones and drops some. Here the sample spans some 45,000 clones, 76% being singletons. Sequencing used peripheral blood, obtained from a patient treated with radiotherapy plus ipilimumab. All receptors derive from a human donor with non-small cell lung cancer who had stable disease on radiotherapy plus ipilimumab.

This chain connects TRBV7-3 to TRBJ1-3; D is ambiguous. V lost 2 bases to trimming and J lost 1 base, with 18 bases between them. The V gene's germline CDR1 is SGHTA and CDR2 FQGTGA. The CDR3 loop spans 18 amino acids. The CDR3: CASSLFGPQVGSGNTIYF. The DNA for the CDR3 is TGTGCCAGCAGCTTATTTGGCCCCCAGGTGGGATCTGGAAACACCATATATTTT.

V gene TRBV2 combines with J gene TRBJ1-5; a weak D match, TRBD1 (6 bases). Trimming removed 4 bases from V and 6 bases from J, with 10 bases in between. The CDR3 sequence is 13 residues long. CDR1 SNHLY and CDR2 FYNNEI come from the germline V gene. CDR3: CASSVGGPQPQHF. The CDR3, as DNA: TGTGCCAGCAGTGTGGGGGGGCCTCAGCCCCAGCATTTT.

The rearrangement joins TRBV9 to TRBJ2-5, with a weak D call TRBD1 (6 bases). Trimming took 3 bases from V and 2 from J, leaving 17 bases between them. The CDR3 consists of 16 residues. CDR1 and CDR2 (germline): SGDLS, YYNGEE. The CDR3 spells CASSALKLDRQETQYF. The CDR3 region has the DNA TGTGCCAGCAGCGCCTTAAAACTCGACAGGCAAGAGACCCAGTACTTC.

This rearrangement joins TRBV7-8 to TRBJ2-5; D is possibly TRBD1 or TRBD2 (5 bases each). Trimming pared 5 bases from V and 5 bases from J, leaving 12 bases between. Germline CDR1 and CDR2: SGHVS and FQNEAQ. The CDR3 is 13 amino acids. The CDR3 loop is CASSPGQTETQYF. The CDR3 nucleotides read TGTGCCAGCAGCCCGGGGCAGACGGAGACCCAGTACTTC.

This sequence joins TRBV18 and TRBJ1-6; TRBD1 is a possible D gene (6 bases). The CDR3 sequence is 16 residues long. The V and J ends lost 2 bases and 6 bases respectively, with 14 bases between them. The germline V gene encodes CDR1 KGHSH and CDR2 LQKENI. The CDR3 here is CASSPNVGRGNSPLHF. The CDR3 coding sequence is TGTGCCAGCTCACCAAATGTAGGCAGGGGTAATTCACCCCTCCACTTT.

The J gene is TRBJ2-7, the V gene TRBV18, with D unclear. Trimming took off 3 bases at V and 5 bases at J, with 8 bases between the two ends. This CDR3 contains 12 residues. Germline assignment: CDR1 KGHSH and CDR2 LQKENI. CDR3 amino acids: CASSPGPDEQYV. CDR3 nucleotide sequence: TGTGCCAGCTCACCGGGTCCGGACGAGCAGTACGTC.

The CDR3 is CASSLFGSNEKLFF. Here the CDR3 DNA reads TGTGCCAGCAGCTTATTCGGGTCTAATGAAAAACTGTTTTTT. The chain is built from TRBV13 and TRBJ1-4; D unclear. The CDR3 runs to 14 residues. V was trimmed by 2 bases and J by 3 bases, leaving 7 bases between them. Germline V gene lookup returns CDR1 PRHDT and CDR2 FYEKMQ (reference sequence).

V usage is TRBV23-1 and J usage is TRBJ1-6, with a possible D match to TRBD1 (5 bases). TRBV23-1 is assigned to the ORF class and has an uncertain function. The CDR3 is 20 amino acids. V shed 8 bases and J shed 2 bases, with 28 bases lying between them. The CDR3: CASHPVGGILQVPYNSPLHF. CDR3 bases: TGCGCCAGCCATCCGGTGGGAGGCATCTTACAGGTGCCCTATAATTCACCCCTCCACTTT.

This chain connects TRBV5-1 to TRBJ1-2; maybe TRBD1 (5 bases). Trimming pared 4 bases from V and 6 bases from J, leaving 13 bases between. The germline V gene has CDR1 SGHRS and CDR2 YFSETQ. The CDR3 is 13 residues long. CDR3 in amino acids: CASSRDGAHGYTF. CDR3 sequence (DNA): TGCGCCAGCAGCCGGGACGGGGCTCATGGCTACACCTTC.

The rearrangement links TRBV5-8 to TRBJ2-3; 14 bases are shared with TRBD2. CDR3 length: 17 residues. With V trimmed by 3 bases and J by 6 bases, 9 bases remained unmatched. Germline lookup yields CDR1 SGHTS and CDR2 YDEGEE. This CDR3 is CASSSSQTSGGADTQYF. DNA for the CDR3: TGTGCCAGCAGCTCCAGCCAGACTAGCGGGGGGGCGGATACGCAGTATTTT.

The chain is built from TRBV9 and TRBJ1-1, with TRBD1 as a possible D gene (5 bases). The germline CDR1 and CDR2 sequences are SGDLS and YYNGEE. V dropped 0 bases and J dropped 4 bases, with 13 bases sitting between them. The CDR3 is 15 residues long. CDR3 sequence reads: CASSVEGMLGTEAFF. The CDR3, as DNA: TGTGCCAGCAGCGTAGAGGGGATGTTGGGCACTGAAGCTTTCTTT.

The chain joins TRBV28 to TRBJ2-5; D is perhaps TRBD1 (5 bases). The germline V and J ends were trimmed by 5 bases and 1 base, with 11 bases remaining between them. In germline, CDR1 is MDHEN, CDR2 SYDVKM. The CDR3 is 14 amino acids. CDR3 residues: CASSVTRAQETQYF. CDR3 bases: TGTGCCAGCAGTGTCACCAGGGCCCAAGAGACCCAGTACTTC.

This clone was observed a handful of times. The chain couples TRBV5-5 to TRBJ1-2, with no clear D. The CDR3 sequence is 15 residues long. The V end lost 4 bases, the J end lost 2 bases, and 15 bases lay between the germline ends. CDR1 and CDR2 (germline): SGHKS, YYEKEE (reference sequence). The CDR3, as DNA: TGTGCCAGCAGCCCCGGAGGGTCGGCCAACTATGGCTACACCTTC. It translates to CASSPGGSANYGYTF. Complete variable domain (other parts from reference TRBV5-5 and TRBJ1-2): DAGVTQSPTHLIKTRGQQVTLRCSPISGHKSVSWYQQVLGQGPQFIFQYYEKEERGRGNFPDRFSARQFPNYSSELNVNALLLGDSALYLCASSPGGSANYGYTFGSGTRLTVV.

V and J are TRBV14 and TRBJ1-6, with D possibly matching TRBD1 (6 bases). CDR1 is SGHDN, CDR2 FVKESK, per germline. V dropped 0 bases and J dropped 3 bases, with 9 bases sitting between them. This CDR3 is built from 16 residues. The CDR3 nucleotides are TGTGCCAGCAGCCAAGACATGGGACACTATAATTCACCCCTCCACTTT. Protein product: CASSQDMGHYNSPLHF.

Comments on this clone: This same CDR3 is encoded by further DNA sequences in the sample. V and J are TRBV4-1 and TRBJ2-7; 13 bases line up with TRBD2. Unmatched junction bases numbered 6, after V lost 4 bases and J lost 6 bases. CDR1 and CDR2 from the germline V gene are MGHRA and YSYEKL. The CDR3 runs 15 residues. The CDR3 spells CASSLSLAGGLEQYF. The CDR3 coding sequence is TGCGCCAGCAGCCTATCACTAGCGGGGGGGCTCGAGCAGTACTTC.

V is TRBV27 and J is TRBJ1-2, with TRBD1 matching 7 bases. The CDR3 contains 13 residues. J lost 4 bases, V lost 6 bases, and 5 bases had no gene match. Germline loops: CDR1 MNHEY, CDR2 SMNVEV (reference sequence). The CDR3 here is CASSTGTAYGYTF. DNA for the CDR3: TGTGCCAGCAGCACCGGGACAGCCTATGGCTACACCTTC.

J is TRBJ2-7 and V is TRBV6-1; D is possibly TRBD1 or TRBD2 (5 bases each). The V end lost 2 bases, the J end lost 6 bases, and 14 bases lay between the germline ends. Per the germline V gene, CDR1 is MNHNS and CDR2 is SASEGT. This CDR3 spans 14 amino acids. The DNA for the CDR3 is TGTGCCAGCAGTGAAACCCCGAGAGGGGCCGAGCAGTACTTC. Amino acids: CASSETPRGAEQYF.

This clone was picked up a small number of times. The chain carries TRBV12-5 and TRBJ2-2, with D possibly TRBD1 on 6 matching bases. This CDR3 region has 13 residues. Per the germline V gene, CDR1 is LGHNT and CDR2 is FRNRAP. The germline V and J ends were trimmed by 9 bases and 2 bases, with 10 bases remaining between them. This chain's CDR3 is CASGQPNTGELFF. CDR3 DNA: TGTGCTAGCGGACAGCCAAACACCGGGGAGCTGTTTTTT.

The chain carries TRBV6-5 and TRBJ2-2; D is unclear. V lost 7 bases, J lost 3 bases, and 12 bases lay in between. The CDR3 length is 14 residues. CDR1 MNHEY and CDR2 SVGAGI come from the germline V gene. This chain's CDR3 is CASKTSLYTGELFF. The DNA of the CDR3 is TGTGCCAGCAAAACTTCCCTTTACACCGGGGAGCTGTTTTTT.

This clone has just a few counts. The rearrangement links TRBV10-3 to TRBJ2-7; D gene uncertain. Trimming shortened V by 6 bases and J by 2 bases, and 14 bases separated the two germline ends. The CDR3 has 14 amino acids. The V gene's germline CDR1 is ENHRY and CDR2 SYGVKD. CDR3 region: CAIRTEGIPYEQYV. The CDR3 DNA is TGTGCCATCAGGACGGAAGGGATCCCCTACGAGCAGTACGTC.

The chain's CDR3 is CASKGLGGISGGELFF. CDR3 DNA: TGTGCCAGCAAAGGCTTAGGAGGCATCTCGGGCGGGGAGCTGTTTTTT. The rearrangement links TRBV21-1 to TRBJ2-2; the D call in the table, TRBD2, was not verified against the DNA. TRBV21-1 has pseudogene status. CDR3 length equals 16 residues.

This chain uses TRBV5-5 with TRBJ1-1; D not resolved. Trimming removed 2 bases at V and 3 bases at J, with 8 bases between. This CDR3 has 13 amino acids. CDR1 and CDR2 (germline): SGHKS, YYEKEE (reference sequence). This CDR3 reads CASSFDPDTEAFF. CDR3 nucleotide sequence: TGTGCCAGCAGCTTTGACCCGGACACTGAAGCTTTCTTT.

The CDR3 nucleotides read TGTGCCAGCAGCGTACAGGGGGTGAACACTGAAGCTTTCTTT. Translated: CASSVQGVNTEAFF. The chain couples TRBV9 to TRBJ1-1; 7 bases line up with TRBD1. Germline V gives CDR1 SGDLS, CDR2 YYNGEE. V dropped 1 base and J dropped 0; count of bases not matched to a gene: 0. CDR3 length equals 14 residues.

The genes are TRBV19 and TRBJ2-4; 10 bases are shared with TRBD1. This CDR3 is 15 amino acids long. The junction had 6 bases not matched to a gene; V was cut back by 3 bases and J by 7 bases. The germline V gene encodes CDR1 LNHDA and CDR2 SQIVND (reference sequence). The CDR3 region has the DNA TGTGCCAGTAGTATTGAGGGACAGGGGAGGAACATTCAGTACTTC. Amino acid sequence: CASSIEGQGRNIQYF.

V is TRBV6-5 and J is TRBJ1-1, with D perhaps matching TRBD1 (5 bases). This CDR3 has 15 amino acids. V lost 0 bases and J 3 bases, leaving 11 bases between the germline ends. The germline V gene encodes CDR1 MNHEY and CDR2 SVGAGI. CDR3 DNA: TGTGCCAGCAGTTACTCCCAGAGAGGGGACACTGAAGCTTTCTTT. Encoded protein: CASSYSQRGDTEAFF.

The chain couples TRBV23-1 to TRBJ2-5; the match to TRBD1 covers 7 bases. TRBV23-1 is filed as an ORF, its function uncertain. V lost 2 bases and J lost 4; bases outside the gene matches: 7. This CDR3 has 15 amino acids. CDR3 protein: CASSQAGTAIETQYF. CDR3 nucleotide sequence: TGCGCCAGCAGTCAAGCCGGGACAGCGATAGAGACCCAGTACTTC.

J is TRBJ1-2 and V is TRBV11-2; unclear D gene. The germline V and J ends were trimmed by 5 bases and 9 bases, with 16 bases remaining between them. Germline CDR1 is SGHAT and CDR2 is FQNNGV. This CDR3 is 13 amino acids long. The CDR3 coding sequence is TGTGCCAGCAGCCCCAGCTCACTAGACAGCTACACCTTC. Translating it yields CASSPSSLDSYTF. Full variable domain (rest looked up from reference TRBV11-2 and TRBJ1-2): EAGVAQSPRYKIIEKRQSVAFWCNPISGHATLYWYQQILGQGPKLLIQFQNNGVVDDSQLPKDRFSAERLKGVDSTLKIQPAKLEDSAVYLCASSPSSLDSYTFGSGTRLTVV.

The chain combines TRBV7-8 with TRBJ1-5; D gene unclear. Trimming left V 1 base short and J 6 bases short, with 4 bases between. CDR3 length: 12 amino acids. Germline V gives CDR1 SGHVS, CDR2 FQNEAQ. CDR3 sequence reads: CASSLEGQPQHF. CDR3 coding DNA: TGTGCCAGCAGCTTAGAGGGTCAGCCCCAGCATTTT.

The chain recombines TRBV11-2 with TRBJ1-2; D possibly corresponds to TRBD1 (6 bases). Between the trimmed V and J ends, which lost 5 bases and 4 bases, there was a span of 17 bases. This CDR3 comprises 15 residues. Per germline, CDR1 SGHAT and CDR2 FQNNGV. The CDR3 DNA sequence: TGTGCCAGCAGCCCTTACCTTGGACAGCTCTATGGCTACACCTTC. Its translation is CASSPYLGQLYGYTF.